This paragraph reports one T cell receptor (beta chain). Its antigen remains unknown. The table came from immunoSEQ multiplex PCR; TCRdb's copy has only in-frame clones and leaves some out. The sample holds around 60,000 clones; under 90% are singletons and the top ten take 2% to 2.5%. This entry is derived from a study of OX40 agonist ivuxolimab in advanced cancers. Study findings and constraints: Specificity for antigen went undetermined in the expanded peripheral T cells. Averaging showed that CD8+ T cells had more expanded clones than CD4+ did.

No patient had autoimmune disease or received systemic immunosuppression. This CDR3 is 13 amino acids long. Germline CDR1 ENHRY, CDR2 SYGVKD. V was trimmed by 10 bases and J by 2 bases, leaving 13 bases between them. This receptor was obtained from an adult with an advanced solid tumor such as melanoma, head and neck, liver or kidney cancer. The rearrangement uses TRBV10-3 and TRBJ2-3; no firm D call. Sequenced here: CD4+ or CD8+ T cells sorted from blood, sampled in a trial of the OX40 agonist ivuxolimab. The CDR3 bases are TGTGCCACCACCGGTACAGACACAGATACGCAGTATTTT. Amino acids: CATTGTDTDTQYF.